This T cell receptor beta chain was retrieved from a study of cytomegalovirus exposure and HLA in healthy donors. Whole-study results and caveats: A later analysis linked a missense DCLRE1C variant to TCR beta V- and J-gene trimming. Reportedly, diagnosis of cytomegalovirus status by the classifier showed high specificity and sensitivity.

The PCR was carried out with 60 Vbeta primers and 13 Jbeta primers. Profiling relied on immunoSEQ multiplex PCR, and the TCRdb table lists in-frame clones only, not all of them. This table has tens of thousands of clones, roughly 75% appearing once. Of note for this clone: Its antigen is not identified.

Material: PBMCs. The clonotype was recovered from a woman aged 35 to 49 in good health and CMV-seronegative.

This CDR3 reads CASSGAGRGEKLFF. CDR3 bases: TGTGCCAGCAGTGGGGCGGGGCGAGGTGAAAAACTGTTTTTT. V gene TRBV2 combines with J gene TRBJ1-4; D is perhaps TRBD1 (5 bases). The length of the CDR3 is 14 residues. Germline CDR1 reads SNHLY; CDR2 reads FYNNEI. Trimming cost V 4 bases and J 7 bases, with 13 bases left between them.